What follows are 10 T cell receptor beta chains derived from one specimen sequenced in a study of CD8 T cells in Susac syndrome. RNA was extracted with the RNeasy kit, and a quantity of roughly 0.5 to 1 ug was reverse transcribed using random hexamers. TCRdb reprocessed the immunoSEQ multiplex PCR reads with MiXCR, giving one entry per CDR3 protein. The table records 150,000 or so distinct CDR3 sequences, 85% to 95% of them present only once. Sample: CD4+ T cells from PBMCs. The receptors derive from a human donor in good health.

The CDR3, as DNA: TGCGCCAGCAGCTCCGGCTGGCGTAGAGAGACCCAGTACTTC. Residues: CASSSGWRRETQYF. V is TRBV5-1 and J is TRBJ2-5; no clear D. The CDR3 loop spans 14 amino acids. The V end was cut by 3 bases, the J end by 4 bases, with 13 bases between. Germline V gives CDR1 SGHRS, CDR2 YFSETQ. The complete variable domain, with remaining parts taken from reference TRBV5-1 and TRBJ2-5, reads KAGVTQTPRYLIKTRGQQVTLSCSPISGHRSVSWYQQTPGQGLQFLFEYFSETQRNKGNFPGRFSGRQFSNSRSEMNVSTLELGDSALYLCASSSGWRRETQYFGPGTRLLVL.

The chain carries TRBV7-3 and TRBJ1-2; 7 bases map to TRBD1. The J segment lost 8 bases and the V segment lost 5 bases, leaving 8 bases of the junction unmatched. CDR1 and CDR2 from the germline V gene are SGHTA and FQGTGA. The CDR3 spans 13 residues. CDR3 sequence reads: CASSAQGSVGYTF. The CDR3 nucleotides are TGTGCCAGCAGCGCACAGGGGTCTGTGGGCTACACCTTC.

The chain has TRBV7-9 and TRBJ2-3; TRBD2 aligns across 7 bases. After removal of 2 bases from V and 0 bases from J, the junction contained 5 bases not matched to a gene. Germline CDR1 and CDR2: SEHNR and FQNEAQ (reference sequence). CDR3 size: 16 residues. The CDR3 spells CASSLTRGDSTDTQYF. Here the CDR3 DNA reads TGTGCCAGCAGCTTAACACGGGGGGATAGCACAGATACGCAGTATTTT.

The chain employs TRBV7-7 and TRBJ1-6; 9 bases agree with TRBD1. V dropped 5 bases and J dropped 7; count of bases not matched to a gene: 6. The CDR3 is 15 amino acids. Looked up from germline, CDR1 is SSHAT and CDR2 is FNYEAQ (reference sequence). The DNA of the CDR3 is TGTGCCAGCAGCCCTGGGACAGGGCCCAATTCACCCCTCCACTTT. This encodes CASSPGTGPNSPLHF.

The chain joins TRBV5-6 to TRBJ2-1; D uncertain. There are 12 residues in the CDR3. Germline values: CDR1 SGHDT, CDR2 YYEEEE. Trimming stripped 1 base from V and 7 bases from J, with 6 bases between. The DNA for the CDR3 is TGTGCCAGCAGCTTGCAAGGTAATGAGCAGTTCTTC. It is translated as CASSLQGNEQFF. The whole variable domain, filled in from reference TRBV5-6 and TRBJ2-1, reads DAGVTQSPTHLIKTRGQQVTLRCSPKSGHDTVSWYQQALGQGPQFIFQYYEEEERQRGNFPDRFSGHQFPNYSSELNVNALLLGDSALYLCASSLQGNEQFFGPGTRLTVL.

The gene calls are TRBV6-5 and TRBJ2-2; no definite D call. Trimming removed 7 bases from V and 5 bases from J, with 11 bases in between. Looked up from germline, CDR1 is MNHEY and CDR2 is SVGAGI. The CDR3 is 13 residues long. The CDR3 bases are TGTGCCAGCACTTCTCCATGGACCGGGGAGCTGTTTTTT. Encoded protein: CASTSPWTGELFF.

A word on this clonotype: Relative to the germline gene, one junction end is altered; a read error may explain this. The genes are TRBV29-1 and TRBJ2-2, with D unclear. The length of the CDR3 is 12 residues. Germline loops: CDR1 SQVTM, CDR2 ANQGSEA. CDR3 residues: CSVGRGTGELFF. CDR3 DNA sequence: TGCAGCGTTGGTCGAGGCACCGGCGAGCTGTTTTTT.

The chain combines TRBV5-7 with TRBJ2-4; D is possibly TRBD2 (7 bases). TRBV5-7 has ORF status, its function being uncertain. V lost 5 bases to trimming and J lost 2 bases, with 14 bases between them. This CDR3 has 15 amino acids. The CDR3 coding sequence is TGTGCCAGCAGGGAGGGGGGGGTTACCAAAAACATTCAGTACTTC. Protein sequence: CASREGGVTKNIQYF.

The CDR3 DNA follows: TGTGCCAGCTCACCGGGTCAAGCTAACTATGGCTACACCTTC. This codes for CASSPGQANYGYTF. V is TRBV18 and J is TRBJ1-2; D gene unclear. Germline V lookup: CDR1 KGHSH, CDR2 LQKENI. V lost 3 bases and J lost 0, with 8 bases in between. The CDR3 runs to 14 residues.

The rearrangement links TRBV2 to TRBJ1-4; 9 positions match TRBD1. This CDR3 is built from 18 residues. CDR1 and CDR2 (germline): SNHLY, FYNNEI. With 2 bases clipped from V and 0 bases from J, the junction kept 7 bases outside the gene matches. Written as DNA, the CDR3 is TGTGCCAGCAGTGAATACGGGACAGGGCCTACAACTAATGAAAAACTGTTTTTT. Residues: CASSEYGTGPTTNEKLFF.